Presented here are 5 T cell receptor beta chains from one specimen sequenced in a study of T cells in Graves' hyperthyroidism and ophthalmopathy. RNA transcripts were the template for amplifying TCR beta CDR3 regions. A first-round RT-PCR of the TCR CDR3 used the HTBI primer set. TCRdb re-called the multiplex PCR reads with MiXCR, one entry per CDR3 protein. The sample holds under 800,000 distinct CDR3 sequences; approximately 14% are singletons and the top ten take roughly a tenth. The source material was blood. The origin of the receptors is a woman aged 18-29 years with Graves' hyperthyroidism.

A word on this clonotype: Given a much more abundant clone one base away, this may be a read error. The chain joins TRBV7-6 to TRBJ1-1, with D uncertain. This CDR3 spans 14 amino acids. Germline V gives CDR1 SGHVS, CDR2 FNYEAQ. Between the trimmed V and J ends, which lost 2 bases and 1 base, there was a span of 8 bases. CDR3 sequence (DNA): TGTGCCAGCAGCTTATTCGCCGGGAACACTGAAGCTTTCTTT. It yields the protein CASSLFAGNTEAFF.

This clonotype showed up just a few times. The rearrangement links TRBV10-3 to TRBJ2-7; unclear D gene. Germline values: CDR1 ENHRY, CDR2 SYGVKD. The CDR3 has 15 residues. Trimming stripped 2 bases from V and 6 bases from J, with 17 bases between. The CDR3 region is CAISETPGGFPEQYF. The CDR3 region has the DNA TGTGCCATCAGTGAGACGCCAGGCGGATTTCCCGAGCAGTACTTC.

The sample holds a few counts of this clonotype. The chain uses TRBV30 and TRBJ1-1, with D perhaps matching TRBD1 (6 bases). In germline, CDR1 is GTSNPN, CDR2 SVGIG (reference sequence). CDR3 size: 13 residues. Trimming shortened V by 3 bases and J by 6 bases, and 14 bases separated the two germline ends. In DNA form, the CDR3 reads TGTGCCTGGAGCCAGGGGACTGGCCCTGAAGCTTTCTTT. Protein: CAWSQGTGPEAFF.

This clonotype was picked up many times. V usage is TRBV7-8 and J usage is TRBJ1-1; D call uncertain. In germline, CDR1 is SGHVS, CDR2 FQNEAQ. The CDR3 contains 15 residues. The V end was cut by 3 bases, the J end by 1 base, with 12 bases between. The CDR3 DNA follows: TGTGCCAGCAGCTTCACAGCCTTTGGGAACACTGAAGCTTTCTTT. Its protein product is CASSFTAFGNTEAFF.

This clonotype was detected many times. The genes are TRBV12-3 or TRBV12-4 and TRBJ2-7, with D perhaps being TRBD1 or TRBD2 (5 bases each). Trimming removed 6 bases from V and 0 bases from J, with 9 bases in between. The CDR3 sequence is 13 residues long. The CDR3 coding sequence is TGTGCCAGCAGGAGGGGCAGCTCCTACGAGCAGTACTTC. Residues: CASRRGSSYEQYF.